The rows below give T cell receptor beta chains drawn from one sample of a study of T cells expressing NK-cell markers. TCRdb reprocessed the 5' RACE reads; each CDR3 protein has one entry and no DNA is given. This repertoire includes about 110,000 distinct CDR3 sequences. The sequenced material came from blood T cells: a sorted CD56 or NKG2C T cell subset, CD4+ or CD8+ T cells, or bulk PBMC T cells (not recorded which). These receptors came from a woman aged 18 to 75 in good health. Both conserved end residues are part of each CDR3.

CDR3aa	v_gene	j_gene
CASTQDKGDFGTQYF	TRBV11-2	TRBJ2-3
CAWEVVSGELFF	TRBV30	TRBJ2-2
CASSLVGSAYEQYF	TRBV27	TRBJ2-7
CASSIGNEQFF	TRBV19	TRBJ2-1
CASSHPPGGGNTGELFF	TRBV28	TRBJ2-2
CASSSDPPNEQFF	TRBV28	TRBJ2-1
CSVGGDGSGNTIYF	TRBV29-1	TRBJ1-3
CASSFGGINYEQYF	TRBV7-2	TRBJ2-7
CASSQDRGSTTNYGYTF	TRBV5-1	TRBJ1-2
CASSEPGSVDTQYF	TRBV10-1	TRBJ2-3
CSAPWVQDGYGYTF	TRBV20-1	TRBJ1-2
CASSQEGEAKNIQYF	TRBV4-3	TRBJ2-4
CASSLAPTSGITWSYNEQFF	TRBV5-6	TRBJ2-1
CSAPQGYNEQFF	TRBV20-1	TRBJ2-1
CASSVVAGGSEQYF	TRBV9	TRBJ2-7
CASSPAPRGKNTGELFF	TRBV4-1	TRBJ2-2
CSARGREFTDTQYF	TRBV20-1	TRBJ2-3
CASSPYTGGVDTQYF	TRBV5-8	TRBJ2-3